Sequencing of this T cell receptor beta chain was carried out in a study of blood T cells in healthy people across ages. Study-level findings and limits: Long-lived donors had more naive CD4+ cells and higher diversity than aged donors.

Combining a sample-barcoded 5' primer with a J-beta primer mix, a second PCR ran for roughly 6 to 12 cycles. TCRdb used MiXCR to reprocess the 5' RACE reads, holding one entry per CDR3 protein. The sample has about a million distinct CDR3 sequences; approximately 49% are singletons. V was shortened by 4 bases and J by 8 bases, with 12 bases between the two germline ends. This CDR3 has 12 residues. CDR1 is SGHNT and CDR2 is YYREEE in the germline V gene (reference sequence). As to this clonotype: Its matching antigen is unknown.

The rearrangement uses TRBV5-4 and TRBJ1-2; D uncertain. Sequencing was performed on blood. The TCR originated in a man younger than 40 in good health. Here the CDR3 reads CASSANSEGYTF. CDR3 bases: TGTGCCAGCAGCGCAAACAGTGAAGGCTACACCTTC.